This TCR beta chain was retrieved from a study of cytomegalovirus exposure and HLA in healthy donors. The overall study: Earlier, 110 million or so unique TCR beta sequences were recovered from approximately 180 million T cells by an analysis.

This CDR3 has 15 amino acids. The V segment lost 5 bases and the J segment 4 bases; nucleotides outside the gene matches: 5. CDR1 and CDR2 (germline): MDHEN, SYDVKM. Study outcomes and limitations: Donor immune exposure was known only as CMV serostatus.

About this clone: The antigen remains undetermined.

The PCR made use of 60 Vbeta and 13 Jbeta primers. Produced via immunoSEQ multiplex PCR; TCRdb's table is partial and in-frame only. This table holds fewer than 200,000 clones, 80% to 85% found once. The sequenced sample consisted of PBMCs. V gene TRBV28 combines with J gene TRBJ2-1; 10 bases are shared with TRBD2. This TCR derives from a man younger than 45 in good health and CMV-seronegative. Written as DNA, the CDR3 is TGTGCCAGCAGTCCCGGACTAGCGGTATACAATGAGCAGTTCTTC. This translates into CASSPGLAVYNEQFF.